A single sample is the source of the 20 T cell receptor beta chains below, sequenced in a study of T cell repertoires and Cas9 in healthy adults. Here immunoSEQ multiplex PCR was the method, and the copy in TCRdb shows in-frame clones only, minus some. This sample has about 22,000 clones; roughly 90% occur once, and the top ten carry more than 0.7%. The sequencing sample was made of CD4+ effector T cells (CD127+, CD25-, CD137-, CD154-) from PBMCs; culture status not recorded. All receptors come from a human donor in good health.

The V and J genes are TRBV13 and TRBJ1-1; no clear D. The germline gives CDR1 PRHDT, CDR2 FYEKMQ (reference sequence). V was pared by 5 bases and J by 0 bases, with 19 bases between. CDR3 size: 17 residues. The DNA for the CDR3 is TGTGCCAGCAGCCCTCCCGTCTGGGTGAGGGTGAACACTGAAGCTTTCTTT. It codes for CASSPPVWVRVNTEAFF.

This chain joins TRBV18 and TRBJ1-4; 8 bases agree with TRBD1. The germline V gene encodes CDR1 KGHSH and CDR2 LQKENI. The V gene end was trimmed by 4 bases and the J gene end by 8 bases; junction bases not matched to a gene: 9. This CDR3 region has 15 residues. The CDR3 loop is CASSLSQGGEEKLFF. The CDR3 nucleotides are TGTGCCAGCTCACTCTCACAGGGGGGAGAAGAAAAACTGTTTTTT.

The V gene is TRBV23-1, the J gene TRBJ2-7, with TRBD2 identical over 16 bases. TRBV23-1 is an ORF, and what it does is uncertain. Losses at the gene ends were 4 bases for V and 9 bases for J; bases not matched to a gene: 33. The CDR3 extends over 24 amino acids. The CDR3, as DNA: TGCGCCAGCAGTCCTTCAAGGGGGGGGGCCCCGGGACTAGCGGGAGGGTCCAGACTTATATGGCAGTACGTC. It specifies CASSPSRGGAPGLAGGSRLIWQYV.

This clone was seen a single time. The rearrangement links TRBV11-3 to TRBJ2-4; TRBD2 might be the D (6 bases). CDR3 length: 15 residues. Germline assignment: CDR1 SGHNT and CDR2 YENEEA. V lost 1 base, J lost 1 base, and 8 bases lay in between. This chain's CDR3 is CASSLVSGAKNIQYF. As DNA, the CDR3 is TGTGCCAGCAGCTTAGTAAGCGGGGCCAAAAACATTCAGTACTTC.

This clone was counted a few times. This rearrangement joins TRBV23-1 to TRBJ2-7, with TRBD1 identical over 9 bases. TRBV23-1 falls under the ORF class, with uncertain function. V lost 0 bases, J lost 4 bases, and 1 base stayed unmatched. The CDR3 is 14 amino acids. This chain's CDR3 is CASSQSTGGYEQYV. CDR3 nucleotides: TGCGCCAGCAGTCAATCGACAGGGGGGTACGAGCAGTACGTC.

CDR3 residues: CASSPTSIYGYTF. The CDR3 nucleotides are TGTGCCAGCAGCCCCACATCGATCTATGGCTACACCTTC. The chain has TRBV9 and TRBJ1-2, with D unclear. This CDR3 has 13 amino acids. The germline V gene encodes CDR1 SGDLS and CDR2 YYNGEE. V lost 4 bases, J lost 4 bases, and 11 bases lay in between.

This sequence joins TRBV6-4 and TRBJ2-1; TRBD2 matches 8 bases. This CDR3 has 16 residues. CDR1 is MRHNA, CDR2 SNTAGT, per germline. Trimming at V came to 4 bases and at J to 1 base, leaving 6 bases not matched to a gene. The DNA for the CDR3 is TGTGCCAGCAGTGGCGCCGGGGGGGGGTCCTACAATGAGCAGTTCTTC. Translating it yields CASSGAGGGSYNEQFF.

Here the CDR3 DNA reads TGTGCCAGCAGCTTAAGAAGTTATATGGGCACAGATACGCAGTATTTT. Protein product: CASSLRSYMGTDTQYF. V usage is TRBV7-2 and J usage is TRBJ2-3, with D uncertain. The CDR3 covers 16 residues. Germline V lookup: CDR1 SGHTA, CDR2 FQGNSA. The germline V and J ends were trimmed by 2 bases and 1 base, with 13 bases remaining between them.

The chain links TRBV7-8 to TRBJ2-2; the match to TRBD1 covers 9 bases. V shed 5 bases, J shed 5 bases, and the junction held 6 bases outside the gene matches. The germline CDR1 and CDR2 sequences are SGHVS and FQNEAQ. The CDR3 contains 15 residues. Written as DNA, the CDR3 is TGTGCCAGCAGCACCGGGACAGGGAGGACCGGGGAGCTGTTTTTT. Its protein product is CASSTGTGRTGELFF. Based on the CDR3 plus reference TRBV7-8 and TRBJ2-2, the full variable domain is GAGVSQSPRYKVAKRGQDVALRCDPISGHVSLFWYQQALGQGPEFLTYFQNEAQLDKSGLPSDRFFAERPEGSVSTLKIQRTQQEDSAVYLCASSTGTGRTGELFFGEGSRLTVL.

The chain uses TRBV29-1 and TRBJ1-2; TRBD1 is a possible D gene (5 bases). The CDR3 covers 11 residues. V dropped 6 bases and J dropped 4 bases, with 9 bases sitting between them. Germline loops: CDR1 SQVTM, CDR2 ANQGSEA. Here the CDR3 reads CSVRDLYGYTF. DNA for the CDR3: TGCAGCGTACGGGACCTCTATGGCTACACCTTC.

The chain employs TRBV18 and TRBJ2-3, with D unresolved. Germline V lookup: CDR1 KGHSH, CDR2 LQKENI. The CDR3 runs to 12 residues. Trimming left V 6 bases short and J 4 bases short, with 8 bases between. CDR3 sequence: CASSAEADTQYF. DNA of the CDR3: TGTGCCAGCTCCGCAGAAGCAGATACGCAGTATTTT.

CDR3 sequence (DNA): TGTGCCAGCTCACCCGAACAGGGGGGCGAGACCCAGTACTTC. This sequence encodes CASSPEQGGETQYF. V usage is TRBV18 and J usage is TRBJ2-5, with 8 bases matching TRBD1. The CDR3 extends over 14 amino acids. CDR1 is KGHSH and CDR2 is LQKENI in the germline V gene. V was pared by 3 bases and J by 5 bases, with 5 bases of the junction left unmatched.

Here the CDR3 DNA reads TGCGCCAGCTCCGGGGGGACTAGCGGCACAGATACGCAGTATTTT. It specifies CASSGGTSGTDTQYF. The V call is TRBV5-1, the J call TRBJ2-3; 10 nucleotides align to TRBD2. V was pared by 7 bases and J by 1 base, with 6 bases of the junction left unmatched. Germline assignment: CDR1 SGHRS and CDR2 YFSETQ. The CDR3 contains 15 residues.

The chain is built from TRBV30 and TRBJ2-2, with D tentatively TRBD2 (5 bases). Trimming removed 2 bases at V and 4 bases at J, with 14 bases between. The germline V gene has CDR1 GTSNPN and CDR2 SVGIG (reference sequence). The CDR3 is made up of 15 amino acids. This CDR3 reads CAWSRGRGGTGELFF. The CDR3 nucleotides are TGTGCCTGGAGTCGGGGTCGGGGTGGCACCGGGGAGCTGTTTTTT.

The rearrangement links TRBV18 to TRBJ1-2; 9 bases match TRBD1. The CDR3 has 17 amino acids. J was trimmed by 0 bases and V by 3 bases; bases with no gene match: 8. Germline lookup yields CDR1 KGHSH and CDR2 LQKENI. CDR3 sequence (DNA): TGTGCCAGCTCACCGATAGGGACAGGGACCTCTAACTATGGCTACACCTTC. Amino acid sequence: CASSPIGTGTSNYGYTF.

The J gene is TRBJ1-6, the V gene TRBV19; D perhaps matches TRBD1 (5 bases). The ends were cut back, 3 bases at V and 7 bases at J, with 10 bases in the middle. This CDR3 comprises 14 residues. Germline loops: CDR1 LNHDA, CDR2 SQIVND (reference sequence). The CDR3 loop reads CASSIGAPNSPLHF. The CDR3 DNA reads TGTGCCAGTAGTATTGGGGCACCGAATTCACCCCTCCACTTT. Looking up the rest from reference TRBV19 and TRBJ1-6 gives the full variable domain: DGGITQSPKYLFRKEGQNVTLSCEQNLNHDAMYWYRQDPGQGLRLIYYSQIVNDFQKGDIAEGYSVSREKKESFPLTVTSAQKNPTAFYLCASSIGAPNSPLHFGNGTRLTVT.

This clone was observed a single time. This chain links TRBV9 with TRBJ2-5, with D unresolved. The J call may be faulty, since TRBJ2-7 better matches the DNA end. The CDR3 covers 16 residues. From germline, CDR1 is SGDLS and CDR2 YYNGEE. This chain's CDR3 is CASSVSPGTIQSEQYF. In nucleotides, the CDR3 is TGTGCCAGCAGCGTCTCTCCGGGCACCATCCAAAGCGAGCAGTACTTC.

The CDR3 spells CAWSRQGLDEQYF. Here the CDR3 DNA reads TGTGCCTGGAGTCGGCAGGGACTCGACGAGCAGTACTTC. The gene calls are TRBV30 and TRBJ2-7; TRBD2 is a possible D gene (6 bases). With 2 bases removed from V and 5 bases from J, the gap between germline ends came to 13 bases. The germline V gene encodes CDR1 GTSNPN and CDR2 SVGIG (reference sequence). The CDR3 loop spans 13 amino acids. Complete variable domain (other parts from reference TRBV30 and TRBJ2-7): SQTIHQWPATLVQPVGSPLSLECTVEGTSNPNLYWYRQAAGRGLQLLFYSVGIGQISSEVPQNLSASRPQDRQFILSSKKLLLSDSGFYLCAWSRQGLDEQYFGPGTRLTVT.

The chain employs TRBV27 and TRBJ1-2, with unresolved D. The V gene lost 7 bases and the J gene lost 1 base, with 10 bases spanning the gap. Germline values: CDR1 MNHEY, CDR2 SMNVEV (reference sequence). The CDR3 extends over 13 amino acids. CDR3 DNA sequence: TGTGCCAGCAAAGACTGGGATAACTATGGCTACACCTTC. Translated: CASKDWDNYGYTF.

V gene TRBV9 combines with J gene TRBJ2-3; D remains ambiguous. Per germline, CDR1 SGDLS and CDR2 YYNGEE. V gave up 2 bases and J gave up 0 bases, with 7 bases separating them. The CDR3 totals 14 residues. CDR3 residues: CASSVDLSTDTQYF. As DNA, the CDR3 is TGTGCCAGCAGCGTTGACCTAAGCACAGATACGCAGTATTTT.